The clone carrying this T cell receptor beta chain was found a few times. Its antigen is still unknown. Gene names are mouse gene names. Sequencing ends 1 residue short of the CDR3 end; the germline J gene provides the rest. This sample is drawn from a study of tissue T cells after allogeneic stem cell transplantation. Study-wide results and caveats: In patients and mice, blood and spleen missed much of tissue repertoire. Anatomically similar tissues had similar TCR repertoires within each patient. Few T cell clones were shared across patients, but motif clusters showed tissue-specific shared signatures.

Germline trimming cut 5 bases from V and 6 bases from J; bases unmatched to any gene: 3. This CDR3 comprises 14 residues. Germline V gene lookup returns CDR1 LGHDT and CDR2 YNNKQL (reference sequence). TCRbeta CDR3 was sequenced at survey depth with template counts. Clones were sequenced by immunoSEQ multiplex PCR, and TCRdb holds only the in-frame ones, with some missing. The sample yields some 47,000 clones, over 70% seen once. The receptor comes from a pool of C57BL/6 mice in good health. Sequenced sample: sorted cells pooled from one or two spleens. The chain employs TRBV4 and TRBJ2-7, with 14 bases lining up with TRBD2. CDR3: CASSRGLGGLEQYF. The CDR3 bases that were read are TGTGCCAGCAGCCGGGGACTGGGGGGGCTTGAACAGTAC.